One sample yielded the 5 T cell receptor beta chains listed below, sequenced in a study of blood T cell repertoires in COVID-19. Only in-frame clones appear in the TCRdb table, and some are missing; sequencing was by immunoSEQ multiplex PCR. There are around 150,000 clones in the sample; about 90% occur only once, and nearly 5% lies in the top ten. The sample consisted of peripheral blood. The receptors were gathered from a man aged 25 to 40 with COVID-19, enrolled during active disease.

CDR3 nucleotide sequence: TGTGCCAGCAGTTTAACCTGGACAGAGGGAGCTTTCTTT. It yields the protein CASSLTWTEGAFF. The rearrangement joins TRBV6-5 to TRBJ1-1, with a possible D match to TRBD1 (6 bases). This CDR3 spans 13 amino acids. Trimming pared 4 bases from V and 10 bases from J, leaving 16 bases between. Germline V CDR1 and CDR2: MNHEY, SVGAGI.

The chain carries TRBV7-3 and TRBJ2-7, with 14 bases aligning to TRBD2. V gave up 4 bases and J gave up 3 bases; unmatched junction bases: 5. Germline V CDR1 and CDR2: SGHTA, FQGTGA. The CDR3 has 16 residues. The CDR3 loop reads CASSSFGTSGSYEQYF. In DNA, the CDR3 is TGTGCCAGCAGCTCCTTCGGGACTAGCGGGAGCTACGAGCAGTACTTC.

This chain links TRBV6-5 with TRBJ1-2, with 7 bases identical to TRBD1. The CDR3 loop spans 14 amino acids. The germline gives CDR1 MNHEY, CDR2 SVGAGI. V lost 2 bases to trimming and J lost 5 bases; unmatched junction nucleotides: 5. In DNA, the CDR3 is TGTGCCAGCAGTTACGGGCAGGGGGGATATGGCTACACCTTC. This gives the protein CASSYGQGGYGYTF.

This chain joins TRBV7-2 and TRBJ2-6; a possible D gene is TRBD1 (6 bases). V was cut by 5 bases and J by 1 base, with 9 bases left in between. Germline lookup yields CDR1 SGHTA and CDR2 FQGNSA. The CDR3 spans 15 residues. The CDR3 spells CASSLTGSGANVLTF. As DNA, the CDR3 is TGTGCCAGCAGCCTTACAGGGTCTGGGGCCAACGTCCTGACTTTC. The full variable domain, its missing parts supplied by reference TRBV7-2 and TRBJ2-6, is GAGVSQSPSNKVTEKGKDVELRCDPISGHTALYWYRQSLGQGLEFLIYFQGNSAPDKSGLPSDRFSAERTGGSVSTLTIQRTQQEDSAVYLCASSLTGSGANVLTFGAGSRLTVL.

The rearrangement links TRBV9 to TRBJ2-2; TRBD2 matches at 8 bases. The CDR3 covers 15 residues. V was pared by 4 bases and J by 1 base, with 3 bases of the junction left unmatched. The germline V gene encodes CDR1 SGDLS and CDR2 YYNGEE. The CDR3 bases are TGTGCCAGCAGCCTCAGCGGGGGGAACACCGGGGAGCTGTTTTTT. It codes for CASSLSGGNTGELFF.